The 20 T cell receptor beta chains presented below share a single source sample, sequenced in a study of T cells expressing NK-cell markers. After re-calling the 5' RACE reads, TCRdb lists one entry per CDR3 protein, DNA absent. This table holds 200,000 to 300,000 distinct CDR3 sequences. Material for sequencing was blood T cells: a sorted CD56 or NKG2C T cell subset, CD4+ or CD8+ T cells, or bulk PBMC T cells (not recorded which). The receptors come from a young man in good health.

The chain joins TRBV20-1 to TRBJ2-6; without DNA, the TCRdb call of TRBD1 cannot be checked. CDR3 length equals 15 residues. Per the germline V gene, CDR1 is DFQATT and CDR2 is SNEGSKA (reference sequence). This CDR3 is CSASFGARGANVLTF.

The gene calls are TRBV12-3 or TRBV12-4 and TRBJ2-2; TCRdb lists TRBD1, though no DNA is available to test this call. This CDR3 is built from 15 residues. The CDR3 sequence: CASSGGHHITGELFF.

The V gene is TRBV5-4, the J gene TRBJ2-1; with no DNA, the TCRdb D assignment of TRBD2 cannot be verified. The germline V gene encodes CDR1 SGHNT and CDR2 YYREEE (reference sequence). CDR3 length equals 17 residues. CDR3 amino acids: CASSLMTSGRSYNEQFF. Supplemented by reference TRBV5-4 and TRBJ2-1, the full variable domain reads ETGVTQSPTHLIKTRGQQVTLRCSSQSGHNTVSWYQQALGQGPQFIFQYYREEENGRGNFPPRFSGLQFPNYSSELNVNALELDDSALYLCASSLMTSGRSYNEQFFGPGTRLTVL.

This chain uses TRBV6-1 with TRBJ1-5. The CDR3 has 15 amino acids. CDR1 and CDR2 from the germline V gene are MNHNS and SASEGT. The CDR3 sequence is CASSALQGARQPQHF.

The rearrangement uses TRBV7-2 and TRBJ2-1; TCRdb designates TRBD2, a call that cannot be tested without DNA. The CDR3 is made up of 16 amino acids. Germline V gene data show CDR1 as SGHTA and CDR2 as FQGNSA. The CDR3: CASSGPRGSTYNEQFF.

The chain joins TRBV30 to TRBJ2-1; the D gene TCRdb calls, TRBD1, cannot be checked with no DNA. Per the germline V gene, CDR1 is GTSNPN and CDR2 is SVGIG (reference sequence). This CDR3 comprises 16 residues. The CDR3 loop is CAWRKKAGRGGNEQFF.

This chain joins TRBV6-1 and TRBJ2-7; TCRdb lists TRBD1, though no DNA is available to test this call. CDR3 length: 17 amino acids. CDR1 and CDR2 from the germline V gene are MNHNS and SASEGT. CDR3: CASSRTVESGTSYEQYF.

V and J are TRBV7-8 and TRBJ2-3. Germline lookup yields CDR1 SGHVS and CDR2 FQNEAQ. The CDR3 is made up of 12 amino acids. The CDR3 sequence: CASSLVVDTQYF.

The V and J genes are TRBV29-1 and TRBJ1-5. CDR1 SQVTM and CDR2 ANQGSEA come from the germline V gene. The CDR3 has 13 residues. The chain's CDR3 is CSVRLDSNQPQHF.

The CDR3 protein is CASSFWSGDYGYTF. This rearrangement joins TRBV12-3 or TRBV12-4 to TRBJ1-2. The CDR3 extends over 14 amino acids.

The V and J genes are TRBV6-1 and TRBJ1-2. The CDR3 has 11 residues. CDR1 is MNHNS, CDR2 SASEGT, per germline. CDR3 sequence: CARAELYGYTF.

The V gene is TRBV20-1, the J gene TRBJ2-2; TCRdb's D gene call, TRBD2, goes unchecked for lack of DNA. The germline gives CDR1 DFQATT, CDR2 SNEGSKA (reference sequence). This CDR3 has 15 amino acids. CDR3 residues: CSASGLAGDVGELFF.

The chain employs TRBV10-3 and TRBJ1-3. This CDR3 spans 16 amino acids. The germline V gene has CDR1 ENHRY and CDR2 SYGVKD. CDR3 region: CAISESGQSSGNTIYF.

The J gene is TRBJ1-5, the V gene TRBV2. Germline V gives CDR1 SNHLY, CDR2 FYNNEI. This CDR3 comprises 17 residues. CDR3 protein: CASSEYAGFSGNQPQHF. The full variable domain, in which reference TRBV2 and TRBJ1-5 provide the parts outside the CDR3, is EPEVTQTPSHQVTQMGQEVILRCVPISNHLYFYWYRQILGQKVEFLVSFYNNEISEKSEIFDDQFSVERPDGSNFTLKIRSTKLEDSAMYFCASSEYAGFSGNQPQHFGDGTRLSIL.

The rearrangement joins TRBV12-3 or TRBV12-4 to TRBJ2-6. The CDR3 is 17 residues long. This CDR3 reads CASSSMTGSSGANVLTF.

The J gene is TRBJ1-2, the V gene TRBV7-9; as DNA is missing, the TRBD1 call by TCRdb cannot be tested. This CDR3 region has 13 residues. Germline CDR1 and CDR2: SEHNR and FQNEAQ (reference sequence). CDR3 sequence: CASSRDRGPGYTF.

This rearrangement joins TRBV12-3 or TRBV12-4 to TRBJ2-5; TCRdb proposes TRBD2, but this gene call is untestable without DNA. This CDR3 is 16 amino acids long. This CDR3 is CASSFNSGSYQETQYF.

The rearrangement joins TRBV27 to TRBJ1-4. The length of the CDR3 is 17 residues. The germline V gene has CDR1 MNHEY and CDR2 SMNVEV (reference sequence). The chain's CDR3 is CASSHRQFGHVNEKLFF.

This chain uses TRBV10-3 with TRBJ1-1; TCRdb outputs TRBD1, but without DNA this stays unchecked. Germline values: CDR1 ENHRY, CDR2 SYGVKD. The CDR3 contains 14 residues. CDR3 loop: CAISTGQIATEAFF.

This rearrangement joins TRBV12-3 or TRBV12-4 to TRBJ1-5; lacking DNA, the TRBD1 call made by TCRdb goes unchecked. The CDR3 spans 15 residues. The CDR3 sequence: CASTTGGGGNQPQHF.